The 16 T cell receptor beta chains reported below all come from one sample, sequenced in a study of blood T cell repertoires in COVID-19. The table came from immunoSEQ multiplex PCR; TCRdb's copy has only in-frame clones and leaves some out. The sample lists about 90,000 clones; about three quarters were seen once. The sequenced material came from peripheral blood. The receptor source for this set is a woman older than 75 with acute or convalescent COVID-19.

Only one count was recorded for this clone. J is TRBJ2-1 and V is TRBV29-1; weak D call: TRBD1 (5 bases). V was pared by 5 bases and J by 7 bases, with 15 bases between. Looked up from germline, CDR1 is SQVTM and CDR2 is ANQGSEA. The CDR3 loop spans 13 amino acids. CDR3 nucleotide sequence: TGCAGCGTTAGCAGGGTCTCCTTTAATGAGCAGTTCTTC. Amino acid sequence: CSVSRVSFNEQFF.

This sequence joins TRBV9 and TRBJ2-5, with 8 positions matching TRBD2. V shed 2 bases and J 3 bases; nucleotides not matched to a gene: 3. Germline V gene data show CDR1 as SGDLS and CDR2 as YYNGEE. The CDR3 covers 14 residues. CDR3 sequence reads: CASSVGLGKETQYF. CDR3 DNA sequence: TGTGCCAGCAGCGTGGGACTAGGGAAAGAGACCCAGTACTTC. Combining the CDR3 with reference TRBV9 and TRBJ2-5 gives the whole variable domain DSGVTQTPKHLITATGQRVTLRCSPRSGDLSVYWYQQSLDQGLQFLIQYYNGEERAKGNILERFSAQQFPDLHSELNLSSLELGDSALYFCASSVGLGKETQYFGPGTRLLVL.

This clone has more than one count but fewer than ten. This rearrangement joins TRBV2 to TRBJ1-1, with D unclear. V lost 1 base to trimming and J lost 3 bases, with 6 bases between them. CDR1 is SNHLY and CDR2 is FYNNEI in the germline V gene. The CDR3 is 13 amino acids. The CDR3 here is CASSEENYTEAFF. CDR3 nucleotides: TGTGCCAGCAGTGAAGAAAACTACACTGAAGCTTTCTTT.

The chain employs TRBV18 and TRBJ1-3; 7 bases agree with TRBD1. Germline V gene data show CDR1 as KGHSH and CDR2 as LQKENI. The CDR3 runs to 16 residues. Trimming cost V 2 bases and J 2 bases; bases outside gene matches: 6. The CDR3 region is CASSPTGDETGNTIYF. CDR3 sequence (DNA): TGTGCCAGCTCACCAACAGGGGACGAGACTGGAAACACCATATATTTT.

This clone was seen only a few times. CDR3 sequence (DNA): TGTGCCAGCAGCTTGGGGACAGATACCTACGAGCAGTACTTC. Translating it yields CASSLGTDTYEQYF. The gene calls are TRBV5-4 and TRBJ2-7; possibly TRBD1 for D (6 bases). The ends were cut back, 0 bases at V and 2 bases at J, with 9 bases in the middle. This CDR3 contains 14 residues. Germline CDR1 is SGHNT and CDR2 is YYREEE (reference sequence).

The chain is built from TRBV7-3 and TRBJ1-1, with D uncertain. Germline loops: CDR1 SGHTA, CDR2 FQGTGA. The CDR3 consists of 14 residues. V lost 1 base, J lost 2 bases, and 8 bases lay in between. In DNA, the CDR3 is TGTGCCAGCAGCTTAAACAGAGACAACACTGAAGCTTTCTTT. Amino acids: CASSLNRDNTEAFF.

V usage is TRBV12-5 and J usage is TRBJ1-2; TRBD1 matches 9 bases. This CDR3 has 16 amino acids. Losses at the gene ends were 1 base for V and 6 bases for J; bases not matched to a gene: 9. Germline CDR1 LGHNT, CDR2 FRNRAP. The CDR3 sequence: CASGLALQGASNGYTF. CDR3 sequence (DNA): TGTGCTAGTGGTTTGGCCCTACAGGGGGCGTCAAATGGCTACACCTTC.

The rearrangement links TRBV2 to TRBJ1-5; D is possibly TRBD1 (6 bases). V lost 2 bases and J lost 2, with 10 bases in between. Germline V lookup: CDR1 SNHLY, CDR2 FYNNEI. The CDR3 spans 15 residues. CDR3 region: CASSENHRGNQPQHF. The CDR3 DNA sequence: TGTGCCAGCAGTGAAAACCACAGGGGCAATCAGCCCCAGCATTTT. The full variable domain, completed using reference TRBV2 and TRBJ1-5, is EPEVTQTPSHQVTQMGQEVILRCVPISNHLYFYWYRQILGQKVEFLVSFYNNEISEKSEIFDDQFSVERPDGSNFTLKIRSTKLEDSAMYFCASSENHRGNQPQHFGDGTRLSIL.

The chain is built from TRBV7-3 and TRBJ2-1; a weak D match, TRBD2 (5 bases). Germline values: CDR1 SGHTA, CDR2 FQGTGA. V was shortened by 1 base and J by 4 bases, with 11 bases between the two germline ends. There are 15 residues in the CDR3. The CDR3 DNA reads TGTGCCAGCAGCTTAAACGGCGGGCCTTACAATGAGCAGTTCTTC. Residues: CASSLNGGPYNEQFF.

This clone was seen just once. This chain joins TRBV7-2 and TRBJ2-2; 9 bases agree with TRBD1. V lost 3 bases, J lost 4 bases, and 6 bases stayed unmatched. This CDR3 contains 16 residues. Germline CDR1 is SGHTA and CDR2 is FQGNSA. The CDR3 here is CASSFGTGLSTGELFF. DNA of the CDR3: TGTGCCAGCAGCTTCGGGACAGGGTTGAGCACCGGGGAGCTGTTTTTT.

CDR3 loop: CASSLLQAENSPLHF. As DNA, the CDR3 is TGTGCCAGCAGCTTGTTGCAAGCGGAGAATTCACCCCTCCACTTT. The gene calls are TRBV5-6 and TRBJ1-6; D uncertain. The CDR3 runs 15 residues. Germline CDR1 reads SGHDT; CDR2 reads YYEEEE. Trimming shortened V by 1 base and J by 7 bases, and 12 bases separated the two germline ends.

The J gene is TRBJ1-1, the V gene TRBV6-2 or TRBV6-3; unclear D gene. CDR1 and CDR2 from the germline V gene are MNHEY and SVGEGT. Deletions cut 5 bases from V and 2 bases from J, with 12 bases between. This CDR3 region has 14 residues. In nucleotides, the CDR3 is TGTGCCAGCAGTCGCAGGCAACCCAACACTGAAGCTTTCTTT. Translating it yields CASSRRQPNTEAFF.

The chain couples TRBV11-2 to TRBJ2-7, with no clear D. The germline V and J ends were trimmed by 4 bases and 3 bases, with 13 bases remaining between them. From germline, CDR1 is SGHAT and CDR2 FQNNGV. This CDR3 region has 14 residues. The CDR3: CASSSGTLRYEQYF. The CDR3, as DNA: TGTGCCAGCAGCTCAGGAACTTTGCGCTACGAGCAGTACTTC.

The chain joins TRBV30 to TRBJ2-7; 10 bases are shared with TRBD1. The V gene end was trimmed by 5 bases and the J gene end by 2 bases; junction bases not matched to a gene: 0. This CDR3 contains 12 residues. Germline values: CDR1 GTSNPN, CDR2 SVGIG (reference sequence). The CDR3 sequence is CAWGQGAYEQYF. The CDR3 bases are TGTGCCTGGGGACAGGGGGCCTACGAGCAGTACTTC.

This chain links TRBV28 with TRBJ1-1, with TRBD1 identical over 8 bases. V was clipped by 2 bases and J by 5 bases; unmatched bases: 16. This CDR3 contains 18 residues. Germline CDR1 is MDHEN and CDR2 is SYDVKM. Written as DNA, the CDR3 is TGTGCCAGCAGTTTAAACGGCCAGGGGGCGTCCGGATATACTGAAGCTTTCTTT. Translating it yields CASSLNGQGASGYTEAFF.

J is TRBJ1-1 and V is TRBV10-3; D not resolved. CDR1 is ENHRY and CDR2 is SYGVKD in the germline V gene. The CDR3 runs to 15 residues. Deletions cut 10 bases from V and 7 bases from J, with 25 bases between. The CDR3 reads CATKEDGSLFLEAFF. CDR3 nucleotide sequence: TGTGCCACCAAGGAAGACGGGTCCTTATTTCTTGAAGCTTTCTTT.